This T cell receptor beta chain was documented in a study of persistence of HIV-infected CD4 T cells (TCRdb year 2020). For the study in its entirety: The median time participants had been on suppressive ART was about 8 years. Peripheral blood samples of up to roughly 180 mL were collected at multiple time points, except for two participants, who underwent leukapheresis at a single time point. Anti-CD3/anti-CD28 stimulation activated a higher proportion of cells, with a lower memory fraction, than antigen stimulation. The study isolated CMV- and HIV-1 Gag-responding CD4+ T cells from ART-treated individuals to examine antigen-driven clonal expansion of HIV-1-infected cells. The clonality of all cells in each sorted population was assessed by TCRbeta sequencing, whereas the clonality of infected cells was assessed by proviral sequencing. For the TCR cluster analysis across participants, 8 or 9 participants were included for CMV and more than 5 participants for Gag.

Sample treatment or condition, as interpreted from the label and publication: suppressive antiretroviral therapy. As a nonspecific positive control representing the CD4+ T cell repertoire, cells were stimulated with anti-CD3/anti-CD28 magnetic beads. Responding CD4+ T cells were sorted on the basis of upregulation of both CD40 ligand and CD69. HIV-1-infected adults in whom suppressive ART had been started during chronic infection were enrolled as participants. For at least 4 years, participants had undetectable plasma HIV-1 RNA, below 50 copies/mL. To be included, a participant needed positive CMV serology and a CD4+ T cell count above 400 cells/uL. Before stimulation, PBMCs were isolated using density centrifugation and then depleted of CD8+ T cells. For roughly 19 hours, CD8-depleted PBMCs were stimulated with anti-CD28/CD49d costimulation, a CD40-blocking antibody, and enfuvirtide, which was added to prevent new infections. Cell sorting was done on a Beckman Coulter MoFlo Legacy or XDP sorter, and dead cells were excluded with propidium iodide. For samples with more than one million cells, genomic DNA was extracted with the QIAamp DNA Mini Kit, and for all other samples the Quick-DNA Microprep Kit was used.

Results the study describes overall, beyond this receptor: Enrichment of degenerate expanded CDR3beta sequences was found in antigen-responding cells, suggesting convergent selection of CD4+ responses to CMV and Gag. Because the TCR analyses were done in bulk, restricting them to just the rare CMV-responding cells that actually carried HIV-1 proviruses was not possible. TCRbeta richness in CMV- and Gag-responding cells was significantly lower than in anti-CD3/anti-CD28-responding cells; CMV-responding cells had higher oligoclonality than CD3/CD28-stimulated and Gag-responding cells. Within the same sorted populations, TCR oligoclonality correlated with proviral oligoclonality. The study involved few individuals and tested only a limited range of antigens.

A note on this clone: Its binding antigen is unknown. No much larger clone is present one base from it, and per-base qualities are unavailable.

TCRbeta repertoires were sequenced from genomic DNA with the immunoSEQ hsTCRB assay version 4 in survey mode. Genomic DNA was diluted to 7.5 to 10 ng/uL, using up to roughly 1 ug per sample for TCRbeta sequencing. From the authors' description of their analysis: TCRbeta data analysis was done in ImmunoSeq Analyzer 3.0, and diversity was calculated on productive nucleotide rearrangements. The improved Chao index was used to estimate lower-bound TCR diversity, and the Gini coefficient was used to estimate clonality using the Immunarch R package. Different nucleotide rearrangements encoding the same CDR3beta amino acid sequence were counted as distinct clonotypes. Differential abundance analysis identified TCRbeta sequences significantly enriched in antigen-responding cells relative to anti-CD3/anti-CD28-activated cells. GLIPH2 clustered TCRs by predicted peptide-MHC specificity, both within individual participants and across merged participant data sets. In its TCRdb copy, this immuneACCESS table keeps in-frame sequences only and misses some clones. Where compared with another copy, unresolved V genes explain less than half of these, and the others have no known cause. V and J calls and clone size follow that table, whereas D and trimming were derived from the DNA. Here the sample has approximately 46,000 clones; about nine tenths occur a single time. The leading ten clones occupy around 3.2% of the sample.

The input for sequencing was CD4+ T cells sorted from PBMCs after approximately 19-hour stimulation, taken from a patient who received antiretroviral therapy. The label giving this sample's cell subset or site can be read as: CD40L+CD69+ CD4 T cells responding to anti-CD3/anti-CD28 beads, representing the overall repertoire. This clonotype originated in an adult woman with HIV who was CMV-seropositive.

The DNA reads TGTGCCAGCAGTGTCTTCTACGGACAGGGTAAAGAGACCCAGTACTTC. Its product reads: CASSVFYGQGKETQYF. The chain employs TRBV2 and TRBJ2-5; 8 middle bases align to TRBD1. V ends up 4 bases short and J 3 bases short, with an unmatched junction base count of 10. The CDR3 starts with the cysteine, ends with the phenylalanine, and has 16 residues. CDR3 DNA only is kept here, 48 bases in frame from base 1. CDR1 and CDR2 are read off the germline V gene as SNHLY and FYNNEI. Reference TRBV2 and TRBJ2-5 genes cover what lies past the CDR3, so the full variable domain is EPEVTQTPSHQVTQMGQEVILRCVPISNHLYFYWYRQILGQKVEFLVSFYNNEISEKSEIFDDQFSVERPDGSNFTLKIRSTKLEDSAMYFCASSVFYGQGKETQYFGPGTRLLVL.